The rows below give T cell receptor beta chains drawn from one sample of a study of cytomegalovirus exposure and HLA in healthy donors. Some clones are missing from TCRdb's copy, which holds only in-frame ones; the method was immunoSEQ multiplex PCR. Altogether 150,000 to 200,000 clones are present, 60% to 80% being singletons, with the ten largest covering more than 1.1%. Material: PBMCs. The receptors shown here come from a young woman in good health and CMV-seronegative. CDR3s leave out the opening cysteine and the closing phenylalanine or tryptophan.

v_call: TRBV5-1; j_call: TRBJ2-1; cdr3_aa: ASSLSGGAYNEQF
v_call: TRBV2; j_call: TRBJ2-5; cdr3_aa: ASSVERLAGGKETQY
v_call: TRBV7-6; j_call: TRBJ2-2; cdr3_aa: ASRLQGQVTGELF
v_call: TRBV10-3; j_call: TRBJ1-5; cdr3_aa: AISGSAEGGQPQH
v_call: TRBV28; j_call: TRBJ2-5; cdr3_aa: ASSWSGGEQTQY
v_call: TRBV28; j_call: TRBJ2-3; cdr3_aa: ASSTFAGSTDTQY
v_call: TRBV10-3; j_call: TRBJ1-4; cdr3_aa: AISQGASEKLF
v_call: TRBV2; j_call: TRBJ2-4; cdr3_aa: ASSKTSGGAKNIQY
v_call: TRBV4-1; j_call: TRBJ2-3; cdr3_aa: ASSLRGTGGSTSTDTQY
v_call: TRBV2; j_call: TRBJ2-1; cdr3_aa: ASRIRSGGVDTEQF
v_call: TRBV9; j_call: TRBJ2-5; cdr3_aa: ASSVDGGGRETQY
v_call: TRBV19; j_call: TRBJ1-2; cdr3_aa: ASSTDRGLRYGYT
v_call: TRBV10-3; j_call: TRBJ1-1; cdr3_aa: AITQGITTEAF
v_call: TRBV2; j_call: TRBJ1-2; cdr3_aa: ASSGGRRVVHGYT
v_call: TRBV11-1; j_call: TRBJ1-1; cdr3_aa: ASSLGAAMNTEAF
v_call: TRBV13; j_call: TRBJ2-5; cdr3_aa: ASSPSARETQY
v_call: TRBV13; j_call: TRBJ1-2; cdr3_aa: ASSFSDRGGGYT
v_call: TRBV11-2; j_call: TRBJ1-4; cdr3_aa: ASSRRTATNEKLF
v_call: TRBV13; j_call: TRBJ2-1; cdr3_aa: ASSLLASEQF
v_call: TRBV29-1; j_call: TRBJ1-2; cdr3_aa: SVSEGYYGYT
v_call: TRBV2; j_call: TRBJ1-2; cdr3_aa: ASRDRGAYGYT
v_call: TRBV13; j_call: TRBJ2-7; cdr3_aa: ASSPRDRVNEQY
v_call: TRBV7-8; j_call: TRBJ1-2; cdr3_aa: ASSPAGGSVYGYT
v_call: TRBV30; j_call: TRBJ2-1; cdr3_aa: ASEQGAKNEQF
v_call: TRBV2; j_call: TRBJ2-7; cdr3_aa: ASSEAGGVL
v_call: TRBV13; j_call: TRBJ2-5; cdr3_aa: ASSLGAGGAGEQY